This T cell receptor beta chain is from a study of T cell repertoires in cytomegalovirus infection. Whole-study context: From public TCR beta signatures came an indication of both CMV infection and matching HLA type. Study results and limitations: CMV-specific HLA-C-restricted TCR beta clonotypes dominated the ex vivo response.

TCRdb reprocessed the reads with MiXCR, giving one entry per CDR3 protein. The sample yields 250,000 to 400,000 distinct CDR3 sequences, approximately 25% seen once. With respect to this clonotype: The antigen is unknown.

V gave up 5 bases and J gave up 6 bases, with 19 bases separating them. Germline lookup yields CDR1 SGHVS and CDR2 FNYEAQ. The CDR3 runs to 15 residues. The source material was cultured PBMCs, sampled from culture after CMV antigen stimulation. This sequence was found in a human donor in good health (CMV status not recorded). Some clones in this sample may be carry-over from other donors' samples. J is TRBJ1-1 and V is TRBV7-6; D not resolved. This chain's CDR3 is CASSPHGPIIAEAFF. For the CDR3, the DNA is TGTGCCAGCAGCCCTCACGGGCCCATTATAGCTGAAGCTTTCTTT.